Sequencing of this T cell receptor (beta chain) was carried out in a study of response to subunit inactivated influenza vaccine. V was clipped by 7 bases and J by 3 bases, with 9 bases between them. Germline-derived CDR1 and CDR2 are MNHEY and SVGAGI. CDR3 length: 12 residues. Points from the study as a whole: The authors proposed limited new T cell recruitment per seasonal influenza vaccination.

This clonotype has ten or more counts. The target antigen is unknown. TCRdb processed the RT-PCR reads anew with MiXCR; each CDR3 protein has one entry. The repertoire holds hundreds of thousands of distinct CDR3 sequences, with roughly 27% as singletons. This chain links TRBV6-5 with TRBJ2-5; D gene unclear. This receptor was obtained from a middle-aged man who received an inactivated influenza vaccine. Sequenced material: CD4+ T cells sorted from PBMCs, taken more than 4 days after vaccination. CDR3 coding DNA: TGTGCCAGCACCTCGGGTGAAGAGACCCAGTACTTC. Protein: CASTSGEETQYF.